These T cell receptor beta chains were read from a single sample in a study of beta chain features in type 1 diabetes. Sequencing used immunoSEQ multiplex PCR; TCRdb keeps in-frame clones, though not all of them. The table has fewer than 650,000 clones, about 14% seen once. The sequencing sample was made of naive CD4+ T cells from blood. These receptors were collected from a man aged 18 to 30 in good health. CDR3s include the opening cysteine and the closing phenylalanine or tryptophan. The D gene is left open where the match is weak. For some rows the clone size is stated as once, few or many, or as a class when expanded; others skip it.

v_gene	d_gene	abundance	j_gene	CDR3aa	CDR3nt
TRBV5-6	NA	few	TRBJ2-7	CASSYSSYEQYF	TGTGCCAGCAGCTACAGCTCCTACGAGCAGTACTTC
TRBV28	TRBD1	NA	TRBJ2-5	CASSLSERGRDETQYF	TGTGCCAGCAGTTTATCGGAAAGGGGGCGCGATGAGACCCAGTACTTC
TRBV5-4	TRBD1	NA	TRBJ1-6	CASSSRRDRLPPLHF	TGTGCCAGCAGCTCCCGCCGGGACAGGTTACCACCCCTCCACTTT
TRBV9	NA	NA	TRBJ1-2	CASTAGGPGYTF	TGTGCCAGCACCGCCGGGGGGCCTGGCTACACCTTC
TRBV15	NA	NA	TRBJ1-3	CATRKSSGNTIYF	TGTGCCACCCGGAAAAGCTCTGGAAACACCATATATTTT
TRBV7-9	NA	few	TRBJ1-5	CASSLSGEQPQHF	TGTGCCAGCAGCTTATCGGGGGAGCAGCCCCAGCATTTT
TRBV18	NA	NA	TRBJ2-4	CASSSALAKNIQYF	TGTGCCAGCTCATCAGCCCTTGCCAAAAACATTCAGTACTTC
TRBV29-1	NA	NA	TRBJ1-1	CSVESGVNTEAFF	TGCAGCGTTGAGTCCGGGGTGAACACTGAAGCTTTCTTT
TRBV29-1	NA	few	TRBJ1-5	CSVGGRSNQPQHF	TGCAGCGTTGGGGGACGGTCCAATCAGCCCCAGCATTTT
TRBV21-1	NA	few	TRBJ2-5	CASSKTVAGGEETQYF	TGTGCCAGCAGCAAGACTGTAGCGGGGGGTGAAGAGACCCAGTACTTC
TRBV4-2	NA	NA	TRBJ2-1	CASSQDQVEQFF	TGTGCCAGCAGCCAAGATCAGGTAGAGCAGTTCTTC
TRBV14	TRBD1	few	TRBJ2-3	CASRQTGGLNTQYF	TGTGCCAGCAGACAGACAGGGGGTCTAAATACGCAGTATTTT
TRBV25-1	NA	many	TRBJ1-2	CASSELRAGGYTF	TGTGCCAGCAGTGAATTGAGGGCTGGGGGCTACACCTTC
TRBV14	TRBD1	NA	TRBJ1-2	CASSRDPRTGNYGYTF	TGTGCCAGCAGCCGCGACCCCCGGACAGGGAACTATGGCTACACCTTC
TRBV30	NA	few	TRBJ1-4	CAWTLGGVREKLFF	TGTGCCTGGACATTGGGGGGCGTACGGGAAAAACTGTTTTTT
TRBV7-3	NA	NA	TRBJ2-7	CASSSRDTSYEQYF	TGTGCCAGCAGCTCCCGGGACACCTCCTACGAGCAGTACTTC